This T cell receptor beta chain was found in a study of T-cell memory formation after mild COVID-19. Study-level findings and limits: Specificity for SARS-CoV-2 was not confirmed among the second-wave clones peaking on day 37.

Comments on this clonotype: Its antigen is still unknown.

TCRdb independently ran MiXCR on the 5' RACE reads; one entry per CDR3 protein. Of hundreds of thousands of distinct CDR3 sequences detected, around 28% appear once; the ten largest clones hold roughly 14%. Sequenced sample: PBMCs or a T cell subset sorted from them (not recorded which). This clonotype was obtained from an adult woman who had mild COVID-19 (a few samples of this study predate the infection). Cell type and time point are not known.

The CDR3 loop reads CASSLVGRSTDTQYF. CDR3 DNA sequence: TGCGCCAGCAGCTTGGTAGGCAGGTCCACAGATACGCAGTATTTT. The chain links TRBV5-1 to TRBJ2-3; D is ambiguous. This CDR3 region has 15 residues. The V and J ends lost 0 bases and 2 bases respectively, with 10 bases between them. From germline, CDR1 is SGHRS and CDR2 YFSETQ.